This record covers a single T cell receptor (beta chain). This table comes from immunoSEQ multiplex PCR, and its TCRdb copy is limited to in-frame clones, with some not included. Of some 1.4 million clones in the sample, over 95% were seen once. The data were taken from a study of shared clonotypes between healthy human individuals. CDR3 length equals 16 residues. In germline, CDR1 is MNHEY, CDR2 SVGAGI. Germline trimming cut 2 bases from V and 3 bases from J; bases unmatched to any gene: 6. This clonotype originated in a man under 40 in good health. Sequenced material: naive CD4+ T cells sorted from blood. The subset denotes: CD45RA+ positively selected. The V gene is TRBV6-5, the J gene TRBJ2-1, with 8 bases aligning to TRBD1. This CDR3 is CASSYVGTGDYNEQFF. For the CDR3, the DNA is TGTGCCAGCAGTTACGTGGGGACAGGTGACTACAATGAGCAGTTCTTC.